Sequencing of this T cell receptor beta chain was carried out in a study of human T cells and chemical hapten exposure. This clonotype has a count of ten or more. Its specificity is unknown. CDR1 is LNHNV, CDR2 YYDKDF, per germline (reference sequence). Trimming cost V 1 base and J 0 bases, with 23 bases left between them. The CDR3 is 20 amino acids. Study-wide findings and caveats: Because all patients had alopecia, their immune responses might differ from healthy ones.

The time point denotes: patch test 1, 2 weeks after DPC sensitization. The sample's treatment: therapeutic diphenylcyclopropenone sensitization with weekly scalp DPC. TCRdb itself ran the RACE reads through MiXCR, one entry per CDR3 protein. The profile shows nearly 350,000 distinct CDR3 sequences, around 7% of them singletons. Sample: whole blood, taken in connection with sensitization to the hapten diphenylcyclopropenone (DPC). This receptor was obtained from a woman between 18 and 29 years old with alopecia areata. Some clones in this sample may be carry-over from other donors' samples. This sequence joins TRBV15 and TRBJ2-3; perhaps TRBD1 as D (6 bases). The CDR3, as DNA: TGTGCCACCAGCAGAGCCGCAGGGGATTTGGGCCCATTTAGCACAGATACGCAGTATTTT. Translating it yields CATSRAAGDLGPFSTDTQYF.